The following is a T cell receptor (beta chain) sequence with its context. This clonotype has at least ten counts. No cognate antigen has been identified for it. The sample holds no much larger clone one base away, and base qualities are not on file. The data were obtained in a study of T cells after yellow fever vaccination (dated by TCRdb to about 2019). About the full investigation: The SMART-Seq v4 Ultra Low Input RNA kit was used to prepare libraries from fractions with low cell numbers. To follow T-cell clones before and after both primary and booster YFV17D yellow fever vaccination, bulk TCR alpha and beta repertoires underwent longitudinal sequencing. Bulk PBMC replicates and cell subsets were isolated from blood drawn at multiple timepoints before and after both primary and secondary immunization. Two healthy male donors, one aged 18 to 29 and one aged 30 to 40 years, made up the cohort. On the study overall, not on this receptor specifically: Because only a couple of donors were included in the study, the extent to which the findings can be generalized is limited. A small share of clonotypes was detected in both CD4 and CD8 compartments, with the overlap likely arising from convergent recombination. Computational filtering was required because FACS-sorted repertoires could contain abundant contaminating clonotypes from the bulk population. Most clones expanded after primary vaccination (approximately 96% of CD4 and roughly 91% of CD8) were re-detected after the booster, suggesting that broad memory maintenance occurred. Compared with the primary T-cell response, the secondary T-cell response was weaker but faster, peaking on day 5 rather than day 15.

Synthesis of TCR cDNA relied on 5'RACE template switching, a step that introduced a universal primer site along with unique molecular identifiers. cDNA synthesis was primed from both the TCR alpha and TCR beta constant segments. Libraries were amplified in two PCR steps, with sample barcodes and sequencing adapters added in the second step. Sequencing of the libraries was done on either Illumina HiSeq 2500 (2x100 bp) or NovaSeq (2x150 bp). The original methods were these. Demultiplexing of reads and collapsing into UMI consensus sequences were performed with MIGEC, and V(D)J alignment was carried out with MiXCR. Vaccine-responding clonotypes were identified with edgeR using replicate PBMC samples, with FDR below 0.01 and a log2 fold change above 5 up to day 15 being required. CD4 or CD8 identity was assigned to each bulk clonotype according to whether the clonotype was present at higher abundance in the sequenced CD4 repertoire or the sequenced CD8 repertoire. The public sequencing data were trimmed at Q25 with fastp and processed into clonotypes with MiXCR by TCRdb, which kept only in-frame beta chains. Rows are unified per CDR3 protein, each entry keeping the most common DNA and genes. None of the V and J calls come from the authors' own analysis; TCRdb made them. Within this sample are 150,000 to 200,000 distinct CDR3 sequences, with less than 9% of them counted one time only. In total, the top ten clones hold more than 2% of the sample.

Unmatched junction bases come to 7, with V trimmed by 6 bases and J by 2 bases. The CDR3 runs 15 amino acids, cysteine and phenylalanine included. CDR3 DNA is the only sequence kept; it has 45 bases, read in frame from the first base. For CDR1 and CDR2, the germline V gene (reference sequence) lists SEHNR and FQNEAQ. In the paper's terms, the treatment or condition label means: live attenuated yellow fever vaccine strain. A standard Ficoll-Paque protocol was used to isolate PBMCs from peripheral blood. CD4 and CD8 T-cell fractions were isolated with Dynabeads CD4 and CD8 positive selection kits. TriZol was used to extract RNA from bulk PBMCs, CD4 and CD8 fractions, and dextramer-positive and dextramer-negative fractions.

The source material was CD4+ T cells sorted from PBMCs, sampled 5 days after the first yellow fever vaccination. The origin of this receptor is a man aged 18 to 29 who received the YFV17D yellow fever vaccine. The chain employs TRBV7-9 and TRBJ1-1; TRBD1 aligns with 9 central bases. The nucleotide sequence reads TGTGCCAGCAGACCCAACAGGGGGCTAAACACTGAAGCTTTCTTT. Translated, it gives CASRPNRGLNTEAFF.